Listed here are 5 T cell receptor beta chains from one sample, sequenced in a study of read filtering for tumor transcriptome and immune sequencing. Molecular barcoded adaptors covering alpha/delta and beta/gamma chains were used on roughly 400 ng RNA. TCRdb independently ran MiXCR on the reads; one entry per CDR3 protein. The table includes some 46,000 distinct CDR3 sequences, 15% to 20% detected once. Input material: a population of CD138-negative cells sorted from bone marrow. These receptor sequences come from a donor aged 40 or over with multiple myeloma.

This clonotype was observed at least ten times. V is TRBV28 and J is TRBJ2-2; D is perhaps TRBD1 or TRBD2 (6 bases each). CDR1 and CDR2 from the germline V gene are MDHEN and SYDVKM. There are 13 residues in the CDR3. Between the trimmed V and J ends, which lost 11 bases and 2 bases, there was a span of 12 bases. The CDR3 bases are TGTGCCGGGGGGACATCTAACACCGGGGAGCTGTTTTTT. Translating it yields CAGGTSNTGELFF.

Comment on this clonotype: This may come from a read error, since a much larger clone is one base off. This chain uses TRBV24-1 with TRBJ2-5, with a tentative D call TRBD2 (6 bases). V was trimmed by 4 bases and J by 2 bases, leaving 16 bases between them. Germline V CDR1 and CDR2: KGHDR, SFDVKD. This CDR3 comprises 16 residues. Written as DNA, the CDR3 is TGTGCCACCAGTGACACCGCCGAAGGACTACAAGAGACCCAGTACTTC. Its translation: CATSDTAEGLQETQYF.

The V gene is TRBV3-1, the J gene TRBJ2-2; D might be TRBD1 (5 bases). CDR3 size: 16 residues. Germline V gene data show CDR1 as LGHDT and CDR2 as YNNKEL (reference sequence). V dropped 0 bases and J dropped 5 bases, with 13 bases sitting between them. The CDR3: CASSQDADYRTGELFF. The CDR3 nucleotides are TGTGCCAGCAGCCAAGATGCCGATTACAGGACCGGGGAGCTGTTTTTT.

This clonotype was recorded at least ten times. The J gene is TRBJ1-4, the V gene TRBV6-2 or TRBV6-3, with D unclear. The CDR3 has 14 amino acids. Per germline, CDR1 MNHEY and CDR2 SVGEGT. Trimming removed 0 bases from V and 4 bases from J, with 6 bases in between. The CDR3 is CASSYSARNEKLFF. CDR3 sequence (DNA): TGTGCCAGCAGTTACTCGGCGCGTAATGAAAAACTGTTTTTT.

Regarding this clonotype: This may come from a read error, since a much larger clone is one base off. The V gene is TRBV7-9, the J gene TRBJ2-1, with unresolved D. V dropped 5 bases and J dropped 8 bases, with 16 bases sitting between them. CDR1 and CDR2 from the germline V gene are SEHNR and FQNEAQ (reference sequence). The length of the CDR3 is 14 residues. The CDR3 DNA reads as TGTGCCAGCAGCCCAACTTCTGGCCAGCATGAGCAGTTCTTC. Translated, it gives CASSPTSGQHEQFF. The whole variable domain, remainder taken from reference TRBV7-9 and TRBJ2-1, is DTGVSQNPRHKITKRGQNVTFRCDPISEHNRLYWYRQTLGQGPEFLTYFQNEAQLEKSRLLSDRFSAERPKGSFSTLEIQRTEQGDSAMYLCASSPTSGQHEQFFGPGTRLTVL.